This T cell receptor beta chain was recovered during a study of T cell clonotyping in hematopoietic cell transplantation. Trimming cost V 0 bases and J 7 bases, with 13 bases left between them. This CDR3 is built from 14 residues. Germline CDR1 SGHDT, CDR2 YYEEEE. In its sample, this clone was seen a few times. Sequencing used immunoSEQ multiplex PCR; TCRdb keeps in-frame clones, though not all of them. Of over 10,000 clones listed, 80% to 95% are singletons. The receptor comes from a female patient in her fifties who had an allogeneic stem cell transplant from an unrelated donor, so the T cells may come from the graft donor. Some clones in this sample may be carry-over from other donors' samples. The V gene is TRBV5-6, the J gene TRBJ1-1; D not certain. Sequences were derived from PBMCs, sampled 100 days after allogeneic stem cell transplant. As DNA, the CDR3 is TGTGCCAGCAGCTTGGGGGAGACCTATGGTGAAGCTTTCTTT. Translating it yields CASSLGETYGEAFF. Together with reference TRBV5-6 and TRBJ1-1, the CDR3 gives the full variable domain: DAGVTQSPTHLIKTRGQQVTLRCSPKSGHDTVSWYQQALGQGPQFIFQYYEEEERQRGNFPDRFSGHQFPNYSSELNVNALLLGDSALYLCASSLGETYGEAFFGQGTRLTVV.